One and the same sample provided the 22 T cell receptor beta chains below, sequenced in a study of T cells in Graves' hyperthyroidism and ophthalmopathy. RNA transcripts were the template for amplifying TCR beta CDR3 regions. TCR CDR3 underwent first-round RT-PCR with the HTBI primer set. In TCRdb, the multiplex PCR reads were re-called with MiXCR into one record per CDR3 protein. The sample has hundreds of thousands of distinct CDR3 sequences, more than 12% seen once. Sequenced input: blood. Every receptor here comes from a woman aged 45-59 years with Graves' ophthalmopathy.

To note about this clonotype: At one end, the junction sequence differs from germline, possibly due to a read error. This chain connects TRBV3-1 to TRBJ2-7; D is perhaps TRBD2 (5 bases). This CDR3 is built from 12 residues. Germline V gene sequence: CDR1 LGHDT, CDR2 YNNKEL (reference sequence). The CDR3 reads CAGSQRAYEQYF. CDR3 coding DNA: TGTGCCGGCAGCCAGAGGGCGTACGAGCAGTACTTC.

This clonotype was detected ten times or more. The CDR3 nucleotides are TGCAGTGCTAGACCCTTTAGCCCGGACGAGCAGTACTTC. Translation: CSARPFSPDEQYF. The J gene is TRBJ2-7, the V gene TRBV20-1; D gene unclear. The CDR3 loop spans 13 amino acids. V was shortened by 2 bases and J by 5 bases, with 13 bases between the two germline ends. Germline V lookup: CDR1 DFQATT, CDR2 SNEGSKA (reference sequence).

This clonotype has only a few counts. This chain connects TRBV5-6 to TRBJ2-1; 9 nucleotides agree with TRBD2. V shed 0 bases, J shed 6 bases, and the junction held 13 bases outside the gene matches. CDR3 size: 18 residues. CDR1 SGHDT and CDR2 YYEEEE come from the germline V gene. The CDR3 protein is CASSLVAGEWVLRNEQFF. In DNA form, the CDR3 reads TGTGCCAGCAGCTTGGTAGCGGGAGAATGGGTTCTACGCAATGAGCAGTTCTTC.

The rearrangement joins TRBV27 to TRBJ2-7; D might be TRBD1 or TRBD2, each matching 5 bases. The V end was cut by 2 bases, the J end by 6 bases, with 20 bases between. This CDR3 spans 16 amino acids. Germline V CDR1 and CDR2: MNHEY, SMNVEV (reference sequence). In DNA, the CDR3 is TGTGCCAGCAGTTTACTACCGGGACGCCGGGTATCCGAGCAGTACTTC. This codes for CASSLLPGRRVSEQYF.

The chain has TRBV28 and TRBJ2-7; TRBD1 matches at 7 bases. The V gene's germline CDR1 is MDHEN and CDR2 SYDVKM. V lost 7 bases and J lost 3; bases outside the gene matches: 6. The CDR3 is made up of 13 amino acids. CDR3 protein: CASKGQVGYEQYF. CDR3 DNA sequence: TGTGCCAGCAAAGGACAGGTCGGCTACGAGCAGTACTTC.

The rearrangement joins TRBV27 to TRBJ2-5; D remains ambiguous. Trimming removed 3 bases at V and 11 bases at J, with 13 bases between. The CDR3 runs to 12 residues. Germline loops: CDR1 MNHEY, CDR2 SMNVEV (reference sequence). The CDR3 region has the DNA TGTGCCAGCAGTTTTGCCGGAAATACACAGTACTTC. This codes for CASSFAGNTQYF.

The V and J genes are TRBV7-2 and TRBJ2-1, with D tentatively TRBD1 (6 bases). With 3 bases removed from V and 0 bases from J, the gap between germline ends came to 12 bases. This CDR3 is 16 amino acids long. Germline V gene data show CDR1 as SGHTA and CDR2 as FQGNSA. CDR3: CASSLTGTSSYNEQFF. The CDR3 DNA sequence: TGTGCCAGCAGCTTGACCGGGACAAGCTCCTACAATGAGCAGTTCTTC.

The J gene is TRBJ1-1, the V gene TRBV19; tentatively, D is TRBD1 (5 bases). V lost 7 bases and J 4 bases, leaving 13 bases between the germline ends. Germline loops: CDR1 LNHDA, CDR2 SQIVND (reference sequence). The CDR3 has 13 residues. CDR3 protein: CASKTGGGTEAFF. The CDR3 nucleotides are TGTGCCAGTAAGACCGGGGGAGGCACTGAAGCTTTCTTT. Full variable domain (rest looked up from reference TRBV19 and TRBJ1-1): DGGITQSPKYLFRKEGQNVTLSCEQNLNHDAMYWYRQDPGQGLRLIYYSQIVNDFQKGDIAEGYSVSREKKESFPLTVTSAQKNPTAFYLCASKTGGGTEAFFGQGTRLTVV.

This clonotype was counted a few times. V is TRBV7-8 and J is TRBJ1-4; D may be TRBD1 (6 bases). CDR1 is SGHVS and CDR2 is FQNEAQ in the germline V gene. The CDR3 runs 17 residues. Trimming removed 3 bases from V and 4 bases from J, with 18 bases in between. CDR3 region: CASSLGALTDLNEKLFF. The CDR3 nucleotides read TGTGCCAGCAGCTTGGGGGCGTTGACAGATCTTAATGAAAAACTGTTTTTT.

This clonotype showed up just a few times. The chain couples TRBV25-1 to TRBJ2-7; D gene ambiguous. The CDR3 runs 14 residues. Germline-derived CDR1 and CDR2 are MGHDK and SYGVNS. Trimming cost V 2 bases and J 2 bases, with 10 bases left between them. The CDR3 loop reads CASSEGDKTYEQYF. The DNA for the CDR3 is TGTGCCAGCAGTGAAGGCGACAAGACCTACGAGCAGTACTTC.

This clonotype was detected many times. The V call is TRBV20-1, the J call TRBJ2-7; possible D gene TRBD1, 5 bases. Germline CDR1 reads DFQATT; CDR2 reads SNEGSKA (reference sequence). The CDR3 extends over 15 amino acids. V lost 3 bases to trimming and J lost 5 bases, with 20 bases between them. The CDR3 sequence is CSARHPSTGWDEQYF. In nucleotides, the CDR3 is TGCAGTGCTAGGCACCCGAGTACAGGTTGGGACGAGCAGTACTTC.

The CDR3 reads CASRGRSTSYNEQFF. CDR3 DNA: TGCGCCAGCAGGGGACGGAGCACCTCCTACAATGAGCAGTTCTTC. J is TRBJ2-1 and V is TRBV5-1; tentatively, D is TRBD1 or TRBD2 (5 bases each). Germline V gene sequence: CDR1 SGHRS, CDR2 YFSETQ. The CDR3 totals 15 residues. V was cut by 5 bases and J by 0 bases, with 12 bases left in between.

This clonotype has at least ten counts. The chain has TRBV27 and TRBJ1-2, with D hard to call. V was clipped by 8 bases and J by 1 base, with 11 bases between them. This CDR3 is built from 13 residues. Germline assignment: CDR1 MNHEY and CDR2 SMNVEV (reference sequence). CDR3 region: CASRLNSNYGYTF. The CDR3 DNA is TGTGCCAGCCGGTTAAACAGTAACTATGGCTACACCTTC.

This clonotype was counted at least ten times. The chain is built from TRBV20-1 and TRBJ2-7, with 7 bases that match TRBD1. V gave up 3 bases and J gave up 3 bases; unmatched junction bases: 11. Germline values: CDR1 DFQATT, CDR2 SNEGSKA (reference sequence). The CDR3 is made up of 15 amino acids. Written as DNA, the CDR3 is TGCAGTGCTAGGGACAGGATATTAGCTAACTACGAGCAGTACTTC. Amino acid sequence: CSARDRILANYEQYF.

This clonotype has just a few counts. The V and J genes are TRBV20-1 and TRBJ2-1; TRBD2 might be the D (5 bases). Trimming took 5 bases from V and 3 from J, leaving 14 bases between them. The germline V gene has CDR1 DFQATT and CDR2 SNEGSKA (reference sequence). The CDR3 spans 14 residues. CDR3 region: CSAEPSSGYNEQFF. As DNA, the CDR3 is TGCAGTGCTGAACCTTCCAGCGGCTACAATGAGCAGTTCTTC.

This clonotype was recorded at least ten times. The chain uses TRBV13 and TRBJ2-5, with D maybe TRBD1 (6 bases). The CDR3 covers 13 residues. V shed 5 bases and J shed 3 bases, with 10 bases lying between them. In germline, CDR1 is PRHDT, CDR2 FYEKMQ (reference sequence). The CDR3 sequence is CASSVHREETQYF. CDR3 nucleotides: TGTGCCAGCAGCGTACACAGGGAAGAGACCCAGTACTTC.

V and J are TRBV28 and TRBJ1-4; 8 bases match TRBD1. The CDR3 is made up of 13 amino acids. J lost 8 bases, V lost 4 bases, and 3 bases had no gene match. CDR1 and CDR2 (germline): MDHEN, SYDVKM. The CDR3: CASSYAGGEKLFF. CDR3 coding DNA: TGTGCCAGCAGTTACGCAGGGGGCGAAAAACTGTTTTTT.

The gene calls are TRBV28 and TRBJ1-5; D gene ambiguous. This CDR3 has 12 residues. Trimming took 8 bases from V and 9 from J, leaving 14 bases between them. The germline V gene has CDR1 MDHEN and CDR2 SYDVKM. The chain's CDR3 is CASWAPGGPQHF. CDR3 nucleotide sequence: TGTGCCAGCTGGGCCCCCGGCGGGCCCCAGCATTTT.

The chain employs TRBV5-5 and TRBJ2-1; 14 bases map to TRBD2. V gave up 3 bases and J gave up 15 bases; unmatched junction bases: 17. In germline, CDR1 is SGHKS, CDR2 YYEKEE (reference sequence). The CDR3 has 17 residues. The CDR3 DNA reads as TGTGCCAGCAGCTCCGGGACTAGCGGGAGATTCACCATTTTTCGGTTCTTC. Encoded protein: CASSSGTSGRFTIFRFF. The variable domain in full, with the rest retrieved from reference TRBV5-5 and TRBJ2-1, is DAGVTQSPTHLIKTRGQQVTLRCSPISGHKSVSWYQQVLGQGPQFIFQYYEKEERGRGNFPDRFSARQFPNYSSELNVNALLLGDSALYLCASSSGTSGRFTIFRFFGPGTRLTVL.

This clonotype was seen ten or more times. The chain uses TRBV28 and TRBJ1-5; 8 bases agree with TRBD1. The CDR3 totals 14 residues. Germline loops: CDR1 MDHEN, CDR2 SYDVKM. J was trimmed by 7 bases and V by 5 bases; bases with no gene match: 7. The CDR3 spells CASSPRTGWQPQHF. The CDR3 DNA reads TGTGCCAGCAGTCCACGGACAGGGTGGCAGCCCCAGCATTTT.

This clonotype was recorded at least ten times. V and J are TRBV15 and TRBJ1-5, with D possibly being TRBD1 (6 bases). CDR3 length: 14 residues. Looked up from germline, CDR1 is LNHNV and CDR2 is YYDKDF (reference sequence). Trimming pared 3 bases from V and 3 bases from J, leaving 9 bases between. CDR3 in DNA: TGTGCCACCAGCAGTCCAGGGGTCAATCAGCCCCAGCATTTT. Translating it yields CATSSPGVNQPQHF. Full variable domain (rest looked up from reference TRBV15 and TRBJ1-5): DAMVIQNPRYQVTQFGKPVTLSCSQTLNHNVMYWYQQKSSQAPKLLFHYYDKDFNNEADTPDNFQSRRPNTSFCFLDIRSPGLGDTAMYLCATSSPGVNQPQHFGDGTRLSIL.

In the case of this clonotype: A much larger clone sits a single nucleotide away, making a read error possible. The V gene is TRBV18, the J gene TRBJ2-7; 9 positions match TRBD2. The CDR3 loop spans 16 amino acids. Per germline, CDR1 KGHSH and CDR2 LQKENI. CDR3 amino acids: CARSPTLSGSFYEQYF. The CDR3 DNA is TGTGCCCGCTCACCCACACTTAGCGGGAGTTTTTACGAGCAGTACTTC.